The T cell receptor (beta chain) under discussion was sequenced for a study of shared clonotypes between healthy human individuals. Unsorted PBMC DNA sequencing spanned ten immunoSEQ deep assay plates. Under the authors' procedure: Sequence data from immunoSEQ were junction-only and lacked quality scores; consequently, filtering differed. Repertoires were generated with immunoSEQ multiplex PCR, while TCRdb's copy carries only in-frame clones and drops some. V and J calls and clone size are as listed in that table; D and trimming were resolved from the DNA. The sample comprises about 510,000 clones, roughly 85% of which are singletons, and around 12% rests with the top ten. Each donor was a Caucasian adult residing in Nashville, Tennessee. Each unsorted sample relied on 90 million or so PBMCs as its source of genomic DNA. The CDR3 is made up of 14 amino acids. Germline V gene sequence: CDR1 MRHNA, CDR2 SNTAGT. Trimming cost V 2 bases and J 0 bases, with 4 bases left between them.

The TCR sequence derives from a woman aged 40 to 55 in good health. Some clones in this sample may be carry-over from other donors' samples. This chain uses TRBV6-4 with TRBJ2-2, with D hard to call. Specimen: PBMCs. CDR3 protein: CASSDGANTGELFF. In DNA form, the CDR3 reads TGTGCCAGCAGTGACGGAGCGAACACCGGGGAGCTGTTTTTT.